This T cell receptor beta chain comes out of a study of shared clonotypes between healthy human individuals. Notes on the study in general: Sequencing depth was a factor that was expected to affect clonotype sharing among donors.

Turning to this clone: The antigen remains unidentified.

The J segment lost 1 base and the V segment lost 3 bases, leaving 4 bases of the junction unmatched. The germline gives CDR1 SGHRS, CDR2 YFSETQ. The CDR3 consists of 14 residues. In replicate PCRs of sorted subsets, about 200 ng DNA, about 30,000 T cell genomes, was used. The repertoire was sequenced with immunoSEQ multiplex PCR; TCRdb's copy has only in-frame clones and lacks some. The repertoire holds roughly 2,500,000 clones, 93% seen once, with about 0.34% in the top ten. Investigators divided CD4+ cells into CD45RA+ naive and CD45RA-negative memory subsets. Material: naive CD4+ T cells from PBMCs. Documented subset: CD45RA+ positively selected. The source of this sequence is a man aged 18 to 29 in good health. Some clones in this sample may be carry-over from other donors' samples. The gene calls are TRBV5-1 and TRBJ2-7; 7 bases agree with TRBD1. This CDR3 is CASSSQGVSYEQYF. Here the CDR3 DNA reads TGCGCCAGCAGCTCGCAGGGGGTTTCCTACGAGCAGTACTTC.